This entry lists 18 T cell receptor beta chains sequenced from one sample in a study of shared clonotypes between healthy human individuals. Sequenced by immunoSEQ multiplex PCR; TCRdb stores in-frame clones only, minus some. The table shows some 980,000 clones, with 76% occurring only once. Sequenced sample: memory CD4+ T cells sorted from blood. The subset here: CD45RA-negative fraction. These receptors were obtained from a man between 18 and 35 years old in good health.

V gene TRBV5-1 combines with J gene TRBJ2-3, with D tentatively TRBD2 (5 bases). The V end lost 1 base, the J end lost 2 bases, and 11 bases lay between the germline ends. CDR1 and CDR2 (germline): SGHRS, YFSETQ. The CDR3 has 15 residues. CDR3 protein: CASSLKAGPTDTQYF. The CDR3 region has the DNA TGCGCCAGCAGCTTGAAGGCGGGCCCCACAGATACGCAGTATTTT.

This clone was recorded a few times. The chain carries TRBV6-1 and TRBJ1-1; possible D gene TRBD1, 5 bases. Per germline, CDR1 MNHNS and CDR2 SASEGT. CDR3 length: 14 amino acids. Trimming shortened V by 6 bases and J by 8 bases, and 19 bases separated the two germline ends. The CDR3: CASRVDMVGVEAFF. CDR3 nucleotides: TGTGCCAGCAGGGTCGACATGGTGGGGGTGGAAGCTTTCTTT.

The chain joins TRBV30 to TRBJ2-1, with TRBD2 matching 8 bases. Germline CDR1 reads GTSNPN; CDR2 reads SVGIG (reference sequence). There are 12 residues in the CDR3. V was clipped by 2 bases and J by 8 bases; unmatched bases: 2. CDR3 nucleotides: TGTGCCTGGAGTCCTAGCGGGTATGAGCAGTTCTTC. Amino acids: CAWSPSGYEQFF.

The chain combines TRBV5-1 with TRBJ1-2; no firm D call. The V and J ends lost 4 bases and 8 bases respectively, with 21 bases between them. CDR1 and CDR2 from the germline V gene are SGHRS and YFSETQ. CDR3 length equals 15 residues. Written as DNA, the CDR3 is TGCGCCAGCAGCAGCAAAAACGGGCCATTGGAAGGCTACACCTTC. Amino acid sequence: CASSSKNGPLEGYTF.

DNA for the CDR3: TGCGCCAGCAGCTTGGAGGGACACAACACAGATACGCAGTATTTT. Translated: CASSLEGHNTDTQYF. The chain carries TRBV5-1 and TRBJ2-3; tentatively, D is TRBD1 (6 bases). The CDR3 contains 15 residues. V dropped 0 bases and J dropped 2 bases, with 10 bases sitting between them. Looked up from germline, CDR1 is SGHRS and CDR2 is YFSETQ.

This chain uses TRBV15 with TRBJ2-5, with 9 positions matching TRBD2. V gave up 9 bases and J gave up 2 bases; unmatched junction bases: 13. The germline CDR1 and CDR2 sequences are LNHNV and YYDKDF (reference sequence). The CDR3 has 16 residues. The CDR3 bases are TGTGCCACAAGTAAGGCGGGGGGGCTAGGACAAGAGACCCAGTACTTC. Residues: CATSKAGGLGQETQYF. The full variable domain, with the rest looked up from reference TRBV15 and TRBJ2-5, is DAMVIQNPRYQVTQFGKPVTLSCSQTLNHNVMYWYQQKSSQAPKLLFHYYDKDFNNEADTPDNFQSRRPNTSFCFLDIRSPGLGDTAMYLCATSKAGGLGQETQYFGPGTRLLVL.

This clone came up a few times. The chain combines TRBV7-2 with TRBJ2-1; 9 bases match TRBD2. The germline V gene has CDR1 SGHTA and CDR2 FQGNSA. The CDR3 length is 17 residues. The V segment lost 2 bases and the J segment 6 bases; nucleotides outside the gene matches: 11. CDR3 coding DNA: TGTGCCAGCAGCTTAAACGTCGGGGCGGGAGGGGTCAATGAGCAGTTCTTC. The encoded protein is CASSLNVGAGGVNEQFF.

The chain recombines TRBV30 with TRBJ2-5, with 13 bases identical to TRBD2. Gene TRBJ2-7 matches the end of the DNA better, so the J call may be wrong. CDR1 is GTSNPN and CDR2 is SVGIG in the germline V gene (reference sequence). The CDR3 runs 16 residues. The CDR3 DNA sequence: TGTGCCTGGAGTGTTTTCACTAGCGGGAGGGTTGGCGAGCAGTACTTC. Amino acid sequence: CAWSVFTSGRVGEQYF.

With respect to this clone: Its ends do not fully match the called genes, so a read error is possible. V gene TRBV7-6 combines with J gene TRBJ1-2; no reliable D call. The CDR3 sequence is 12 residues long. Germline lookup yields CDR1 SGHVS and CDR2 FNYEAQ. CDR3 amino acids: CASSSLNYGYAF. CDR3 DNA: TGTGCCAGCAGCTCACTGAACTATGGCTACGCCTTC.

This chain connects TRBV18 to TRBJ1-2, with D tentatively TRBD1 (6 bases). Germline CDR1 is KGHSH and CDR2 is LQKENI. The CDR3 covers 16 residues. The ends were cut back, 3 bases at V and 4 bases at J, with 18 bases in the middle. CDR3 DNA: TGTGCCAGCTCACCGACGGATACCGGGACACTCTATGGCTACACCTTC. Translated, it gives CASSPTDTGTLYGYTF.

This rearrangement joins TRBV5-1 to TRBJ2-3; D is possibly TRBD1 (6 bases). V was clipped by 5 bases and J by 4 bases, with 14 bases between them. The CDR3 loop spans 14 amino acids. CDR1 and CDR2 (germline): SGHRS, YFSETQ. The CDR3 protein is CASSTTGSPDTQYF. Written as DNA, the CDR3 is TGCGCCAGCAGTACGACAGGCAGCCCAGATACGCAGTATTTT.

V gene TRBV6-1 combines with J gene TRBJ2-7, with no clear D. The germline V gene has CDR1 MNHNS and CDR2 SASEGT. Trimming removed 2 bases from V and 0 bases from J, with 11 bases in between. This CDR3 is built from 15 residues. In DNA, the CDR3 is TGTGCCAGCAGTGAATTCGGACGCCTCTCCTACGAGCAGTACTTC. Its translation: CASSEFGRLSYEQYF.

V usage is TRBV5-1 and J usage is TRBJ1-5; 8 bases line up with TRBD1. The germline V gene has CDR1 SGHRS and CDR2 YFSETQ. V gave up 1 base and J gave up 6 bases; unmatched junction bases: 3. The CDR3 is 14 amino acids. The CDR3 here is CASSLKQGGQPQHF. Written as DNA, the CDR3 is TGCGCCAGCAGCTTGAAACAGGGGGGTCAGCCCCAGCATTTT.

In DNA, the CDR3 is TGTGCCAGCAAAGGACAGAAGAACACTGAAGCTTTCTTT. This gives the protein CASKGQKNTEAFF. The chain employs TRBV28 and TRBJ1-1; tentatively, D is TRBD1 (6 bases). Germline-derived CDR1 and CDR2 are MDHEN and SYDVKM. This CDR3 has 13 residues. The V end lost 7 bases, the J end lost 1 base, and 10 bases lay between the germline ends.

V usage is TRBV5-4 and J usage is TRBJ1-1, with D perhaps TRBD1 (6 bases). V gave up 3 bases and J gave up 4 bases, with 10 bases separating them. CDR1 is SGHNT, CDR2 YYREEE, per germline (reference sequence). The CDR3 consists of 13 residues. Written as DNA, the CDR3 is TGTGCCAGCAGCTCCCAGGGGTTCACTGAAGCTTTCTTT. This codes for CASSSQGFTEAFF. The full variable domain, completed using reference TRBV5-4 and TRBJ1-1, is ETGVTQSPTHLIKTRGQQVTLRCSSQSGHNTVSWYQQALGQGPQFIFQYYREEENGRGNFPPRFSGLQFPNYSSELNVNALELDDSALYLCASSSQGFTEAFFGQGTRLTVV.

V is TRBV6-5 and J is TRBJ2-7; 8 bases align to TRBD1. Germline values: CDR1 MNHEY, CDR2 SVGAGI. V gave up 5 bases and J gave up 7 bases; unmatched junction bases: 13. This CDR3 region has 15 residues. The CDR3 sequence is CASSLQPGQAWEQYF. As DNA, the CDR3 is TGTGCCAGCAGTCTGCAACCGGGACAGGCCTGGGAGCAGTACTTC.

For this clone: The sample carries other DNA sequences with the same CDR3. The V call is TRBV5-1, the J call TRBJ1-1; TRBD1 is a possible D gene (6 bases). Germline V gives CDR1 SGHRS, CDR2 YFSETQ. Trimming left V 0 bases short and J 4 bases short, with 10 bases between. CDR3 length equals 14 residues. This CDR3 reads CASSLVQGSTEAFF. CDR3 DNA sequence: TGCGCCAGCAGCTTGGTACAGGGAAGCACTGAAGCTTTCTTT.

The chain joins TRBV10-2 to TRBJ2-1, with a possible D match to TRBD1 (5 bases). The CDR3 runs 15 residues. The V end was cut by 7 bases, the J end by 7 bases, with 20 bases between. CDR1 WSHSY and CDR2 SAAADI come from the germline V gene. In DNA, the CDR3 is TGCGCCAGCATTCTTAAGGGGCCCGACAAAAATGAGCAGTTCTTC. It translates to CASILKGPDKNEQFF.